The 17 T cell receptor beta chains reported below all come from one sample, sequenced in a study of blood T cell repertoires in COVID-19. The protocol was immunoSEQ multiplex PCR, while the TCRdb copy is restricted to in-frame clones and leaves out a portion. The table lists about 150,000 clones, 70% to 90% of them singletons. Sequenced input: peripheral blood. These receptor sequences come from a man aged 60-69 years with COVID-19, enrolled during active disease.

V is TRBV19 and J is TRBJ2-3; D gene unclear. Trimming removed 5 bases from V and 0 bases from J, with 3 bases in between. Germline CDR1 is LNHDA and CDR2 is SQIVND (reference sequence). The CDR3 sequence is 12 residues long. CDR3 sequence: CASSPSTDTQYF. The CDR3 bases are TGTGCCAGTAGTCCAAGCACAGATACGCAGTATTTT.

V usage is TRBV5-8 and J usage is TRBJ1-1; 7 nucleotides line up with TRBD1. The CDR3 covers 12 residues. J was trimmed by 4 bases and V by 3 bases; bases with no gene match: 0. Germline assignment: CDR1 SGHTS and CDR2 YDEGEE. Here the CDR3 reads CASSYRGTEAFF. In nucleotides, the CDR3 is TGTGCCAGCAGCTACAGGGGCACTGAAGCTTTCTTT.

The chain links TRBV18 to TRBJ1-2; 7 bases map to TRBD1. The CDR3 runs to 16 residues. Trimming took 3 bases from V and 0 from J; bases not matched to a gene: 7. CDR1 is KGHSH, CDR2 LQKENI, per germline. Here the CDR3 reads CASSPDPGGANYGYTF. The CDR3 nucleotides read TGTGCCAGCTCACCGGACCCAGGGGGAGCTAACTATGGCTACACCTTC.

The chain combines TRBV5-4 with TRBJ2-2; tentatively, D is TRBD2 (7 bases). Deletions cut 7 bases from V and 5 bases from J, with 21 bases between. This CDR3 has 16 residues. CDR1 is SGHNT and CDR2 is YYREEE in the germline V gene (reference sequence). CDR3 coding DNA: TGTGCCAGCTTCCCGGGGGGCCCTTTTGTTACCGGGGAGCTGTTTTTT. Translation: CASFPGGPFVTGELFF.

This chain joins TRBV11-2 and TRBJ1-4; D uncertain. Germline V gene sequence: CDR1 SGHAT, CDR2 FQNNGV. This CDR3 comprises 15 residues. The ends were cut back, 1 base at V and 0 bases at J, with 6 bases in the middle. The CDR3 bases are TGTGCCAGCAGCTTAGGAGGGCCAACTAATGAAAAACTGTTTTTT. Its translation: CASSLGGPTNEKLFF.

The chain joins TRBV27 to TRBJ2-6; D unclear. The CDR3 length is 15 residues. Trimming shortened V by 6 bases and J by 0 bases, and 9 bases separated the two germline ends. CDR1 and CDR2 from the germline V gene are MNHEY and SMNVEV (reference sequence). The CDR3 region is CASSQYTSGANVLTF. CDR3 nucleotide sequence: TGTGCCAGCAGCCAGTATACCTCTGGGGCCAACGTCCTGACTTTC.

The chain is built from TRBV5-1 and TRBJ2-1; TRBD1 might be the D (6 bases). V lost 4 bases and J lost 0, with 11 bases in between. Germline V CDR1 and CDR2: SGHRS, YFSETQ. The CDR3 covers 15 residues. The CDR3 DNA follows: TGCGCCAGCAGCAAAGGACAGTCCTCCTACAATGAGCAGTTCTTC. Translated, it gives CASSKGQSSYNEQFF.

The V and J genes are TRBV5-6 and TRBJ1-6, with D possibly TRBD1 on 5 matching bases. Deletions cut 1 base from V and 11 bases from J, with 10 bases between. Germline-derived CDR1 and CDR2 are SGHDT and YYEEEE. CDR3 length: 13 residues. The CDR3 loop reads CASSLRTIPPLHF. In DNA, the CDR3 is TGTGCCAGCAGCTTGCGGACAATCCCACCCCTCCACTTT.

J is TRBJ1-5 and V is TRBV7-2; 7 bases align to TRBD1. Germline trimming cut 1 base from V and 4 bases from J; bases unmatched to any gene: 4. Germline V CDR1 and CDR2: SGHTA, FQGNSA. The CDR3 contains 15 residues. The CDR3 spells CASSLGHRGNQPQHF. Here the CDR3 DNA reads TGTGCCAGCAGCTTAGGTCACAGGGGAAATCAGCCCCAGCATTTT.

V and J are TRBV10-3 and TRBJ1-1; D not certain. The CDR3 runs to 11 residues. From germline, CDR1 is ENHRY and CDR2 SYGVKD. With 2 bases removed from V and 7 bases from J, the gap between germline ends came to 5 bases. DNA for the CDR3: TGTGCCATCAGTGAGGAGGGTGAAGCTTTCTTT. It encodes CAISEEGEAFF.

The rearrangement links TRBV7-2 to TRBJ2-2; 8 nucleotides line up with TRBD1. Germline trimming cut 2 bases from V and 2 bases from J; bases unmatched to any gene: 7. The CDR3 sequence is 17 residues long. Per germline, CDR1 SGHTA and CDR2 FQGNSA. The CDR3 loop is CASSLPYGQGNTGELFF. The CDR3 DNA follows: TGTGCCAGCAGCTTACCCTACGGACAGGGAAACACCGGGGAGCTGTTTTTT.

This rearrangement joins TRBV7-2 to TRBJ1-4, with 8 bases aligning to TRBD1. After removal of 1 base from V and 7 bases from J, the junction contained 5 bases not matched to a gene. The CDR3 loop spans 15 amino acids. Germline CDR1 and CDR2: SGHTA and FQGNSA. CDR3 in DNA: TGTGCCAGCAGCTTAGGGGACAGGTTGAGTGAAAAACTGTTTTTT. It encodes CASSLGDRLSEKLFF.

The chain combines TRBV5-1 with TRBJ2-6; D perhaps matches TRBD1 (6 bases). Germline V gives CDR1 SGHRS, CDR2 YFSETQ. V was trimmed by 4 bases and J by 0 bases, leaving 14 bases between them. This CDR3 comprises 17 residues. CDR3 loop: CASSGRDTYSGANVLTF. CDR3 nucleotides: TGCGCCAGCAGCGGCCGGGACACGTACTCTGGGGCCAACGTCCTGACTTTC.

This clone has just one count. The V gene is TRBV3-1 (or the pseudogene TRBV3-2), the J gene TRBJ2-7; D might be TRBD1 (5 bases). The CDR3 has 14 amino acids. Trimming took off 5 bases at V and 0 bases at J, with 11 bases between the two ends. In germline, CDR1 is LGHDT, CDR2 YNNKEL (reference sequence). The CDR3 region is CASSSLTGSYEQYF. The CDR3 coding sequence is TGTGCCAGCAGCTCCCTCACAGGCTCCTACGAGCAGTACTTC.

The rearrangement uses TRBV28 and TRBJ1-3, with D maybe TRBD1 (5 bases). V was trimmed by 6 bases and J by 1 base, leaving 13 bases between them. The CDR3 has 15 residues. The germline CDR1 and CDR2 sequences are MDHEN and SYDVKM. The CDR3 protein is CASSRRVTSGNTIYF. CDR3 DNA: TGTGCCAGCAGCCGCAGGGTCACGTCTGGAAACACCATATATTTT.

The rearrangement links TRBV2 to TRBJ1-3, with D tentatively TRBD1 (5 bases). V lost 6 bases and J 0 bases, leaving 12 bases between the germline ends. The germline gives CDR1 SNHLY, CDR2 FYNNEI. The CDR3 contains 15 residues. The CDR3 loop reads CASRKQESSGNTIYF. The CDR3 DNA is TGTGCCAGCAGGAAACAGGAGAGCTCTGGAAACACCATATATTTT. The whole variable domain, remainder taken from reference TRBV2 and TRBJ1-3, is EPEVTQTPSHQVTQMGQEVILRCVPISNHLYFYWYRQILGQKVEFLVSFYNNEISEKSEIFDDQFSVERPDGSNFTLKIRSTKLEDSAMYFCASRKQESSGNTIYFGEGSWLTVV.

The chain couples TRBV7-9 to TRBJ1-1, with a weak D call TRBD1 (6 bases). The CDR3 consists of 18 residues. Germline values: CDR1 SEHNR, CDR2 FQNEAQ (reference sequence). V was clipped by 5 bases and J by 7 bases, with 29 bases between them. CDR3 sequence reads: CASSGLEALRGGSIEAFF. CDR3 in DNA: TGTGCCAGCAGCGGGCTAGAGGCTCTCCGAGGGGGAAGTATTGAAGCTTTCTTT.